The 30 T cell receptor beta chains below were found in one sample sequenced in a study of T-cell memory formation after mild COVID-19. TCRdb recomputed calls from the 5' RACE reads with MiXCR, one row per CDR3 protein. The sample has approximately 580,000 distinct CDR3 sequences, over 20% seen once; the top ten hold about 12%. The sample comprised PBMCs or a T cell subset sorted from them (not recorded which). The receptor source for this set is an adult woman who had mild COVID-19 (a few samples of this study predate the infection). Cell type and time point are not known.

The chain uses TRBV7-9 and TRBJ2-3; 8 nucleotides line up with TRBD2. CDR1 and CDR2 (germline): SEHNR, FQNEAQ (reference sequence). Trimming took 6 bases from V and 6 from J; bases not matched to a gene: 11. This CDR3 contains 15 residues. This CDR3 is CASSLSSGRGDTQYF. CDR3 DNA: TGTGCCAGCAGTCTGAGCAGCGGGAGAGGGGATACGCAGTATTTT.

This rearrangement joins TRBV9 to TRBJ1-1; D unclear. Germline assignment: CDR1 SGDLS and CDR2 YYNGEE. V shed 0 bases and J shed 1 base, with 10 bases lying between them. CDR3 length equals 15 residues. The CDR3 protein is CASSVGQLGNTEAFF. The CDR3 bases are TGTGCCAGCAGCGTAGGGCAGTTGGGGAACACTGAAGCTTTCTTT. Using reference TRBV9 and TRBJ1-1 for the parts outside the CDR3, the full variable domain is DSGVTQTPKHLITATGQRVTLRCSPRSGDLSVYWYQQSLDQGLQFLIQYYNGEERAKGNILERFSAQQFPDLHSELNLSSLELGDSALYFCASSVGQLGNTEAFFGQGTRLTVV.

V gene TRBV15 combines with J gene TRBJ2-3; the D is unclear. V was trimmed by 3 bases and J by 0 bases, leaving 10 bases between them. CDR1 LNHNV and CDR2 YYDKDF come from the germline V gene (reference sequence). The CDR3 has 15 residues. CDR3 DNA: TGTGCCACCAGCAGGGCTGGAGCGAGCACAGATACGCAGTATTTT. It codes for CATSRAGASTDTQYF.

This clonotype has more than one count but fewer than ten. The rearrangement links TRBV5-8 to TRBJ1-2, with TRBD1 as a possible D gene (5 bases). The CDR3 has 13 amino acids. Germline V gives CDR1 SGHTS, CDR2 YDEGEE. V was trimmed by 1 base and J by 8 bases, leaving 12 bases between them. CDR3 in DNA: TGTGCCAGCAGCTTGTACGCAGGGCCAGGCTACACCTTC. Residues: CASSLYAGPGYTF.

This clonotype was found a few times. J is TRBJ2-2 and V is TRBV6-6; D is uncertain. CDR1 and CDR2 (germline): MNHNY, SVGAGI (reference sequence). The V end lost 2 bases, the J end lost 5 bases, and 3 bases lay between the germline ends. CDR3 length: 12 residues. The CDR3 protein is CASSYPTGELFF. CDR3 coding DNA: TGTGCCAGCAGTTACCCGACCGGGGAGCTGTTTTTT.

The J gene is TRBJ2-2, the V gene TRBV20-1; possible D gene TRBD1, 5 bases. The V end lost 3 bases, the J end lost 6 bases, and 11 bases lay between the germline ends. Per the germline V gene, CDR1 is DFQATT and CDR2 is SNEGSKA (reference sequence). The CDR3 covers 13 residues. The CDR3 bases are TGCAGTGCTAGTCCCCCCAGGGCCGGGGAGCTGTTTTTT. This translates into CSASPPRAGELFF.

Note on this clonotype: The CDR3 does not end in the conserved phenylalanine or tryptophan, so this is likely a read error. CDR3 nucleotide sequence: TGTGCCAGCAGCGCAGACTCTGCGACCGAGCAGTACCTC. This codes for CASSADSATEQYL. The chain joins TRBV9 to TRBJ2-7, with unresolved D. CDR1 and CDR2 (germline): SGDLS, YYNGEE. The CDR3 runs to 13 residues. Trimming stripped 3 bases from V and 6 bases from J, with 13 bases between.

CDR3 amino acids: CASSPERMTSYGYTF. As DNA, the CDR3 is TGTGCCAGCAGTCCAGAAAGGATGACCTCATATGGCTACACCTTC. The V call is TRBV6-1, the J call TRBJ1-2; D gene ambiguous. Germline CDR1 is MNHNS and CDR2 is SASEGT. CDR3 length: 15 residues. Trimming took 5 bases from V and 5 from J, leaving 18 bases between them.

This clonotype occurred a few times. The chain recombines TRBV6-5 with TRBJ1-1, with a tentative D call TRBD1 (5 bases). V was pared by 2 bases and J by 0 bases, with 10 bases between. This CDR3 is 15 amino acids long. Germline CDR1 is MNHEY and CDR2 is SVGAGI. CDR3 DNA: TGTGCCAGCAGTTACCTGGGGGGATTGAACACTGAAGCTTTCTTT. Its translation is CASSYLGGLNTEAFF.

The chain links TRBV30 to TRBJ2-7; possible D gene TRBD1, 6 bases. CDR1 and CDR2 (germline): GTSNPN, SVGIG (reference sequence). V lost 3 bases, J lost 3 bases, and 15 bases lay in between. This CDR3 has 14 residues. The CDR3 bases are TGTGCCTGGAGGAGCTCTACAGGGCACTACGAGCAGTACTTC. Translating it yields CAWRSSTGHYEQYF.

This clonotype came up a few times. The chain is built from TRBV20-1 and TRBJ1-1; D ambiguous. The CDR3 spans 13 residues. CDR1 DFQATT and CDR2 SNEGSKA come from the germline V gene (reference sequence). V lost 3 bases and J lost 0, with 8 bases in between. The CDR3 reads CSASVEVNTEAFF. In nucleotides, the CDR3 is TGCAGTGCTAGTGTGGAGGTGAACACTGAAGCTTTCTTT.

The chain has TRBV5-1 and TRBJ2-7; TRBD1 matches 7 bases. With V trimmed by 0 bases and J by 5 bases, 5 bases remained unmatched. The germline V gene encodes CDR1 SGHRS and CDR2 YFSETQ. The CDR3 loop spans 14 amino acids. CDR3 sequence reads: CASSLAGQYHEQYF. DNA of the CDR3: TGCGCCAGCAGCTTGGCGGGACAGTACCACGAGCAGTACTTC.

The genes are TRBV11-2 and TRBJ1-3; D remains ambiguous. The CDR3 runs to 16 residues. Germline V gene sequence: CDR1 SGHAT, CDR2 FQNNGV. V was pared by 2 bases and J by 0 bases, with 11 bases between. The CDR3 coding sequence is TGTGCCAGCAGCTTACGCCGGACGAGCTCTGGAAACACCATATATTTT. Translation: CASSLRRTSSGNTIYF.

The V and J genes are TRBV20-1 and TRBJ2-2; 8 positions match TRBD2. CDR1 and CDR2 (germline): DFQATT, SNEGSKA (reference sequence). V was clipped by 6 bases and J by 3 bases; unmatched bases: 3. The length of the CDR3 is 13 residues. CDR3 in amino acids: CSARRGDTGELFF. CDR3 in DNA: TGCAGTGCGAGGCGGGGGGACACCGGGGAGCTGTTTTTT.

The gene calls are TRBV4-3 and TRBJ2-1; the match to TRBD2 covers 7 bases. Germline V lookup: CDR1 LGHNA, CDR2 YSLEER. V dropped 1 base and J dropped 5; count of bases not matched to a gene: 11. There are 17 residues in the CDR3. CDR3 bases: TGCGCCAGCAGCCAAGGGTTGGGGAGGGCCGGCAACAATGAGCAGTTCTTC. This sequence encodes CASSQGLGRAGNNEQFF.

The chain is built from TRBV29-1 and TRBJ1-1, with 9 bases fitting TRBD1. With 6 bases clipped from V and 5 bases from J, the junction kept 7 bases outside the gene matches. The CDR3 totals 13 residues. Germline V gene data show CDR1 as SQVTM and CDR2 as ANQGSEA. CDR3 nucleotide sequence: TGCAGCGTGTCGGGACAGGGTCATACTGAAGCTTTCTTT. Its translation is CSVSGQGHTEAFF.

In this sample, this clonotype turned up a few times. The gene calls are TRBV28 and TRBJ2-6; D not certain. Germline V gene sequence: CDR1 MDHEN, CDR2 SYDVKM. The CDR3 loop spans 15 amino acids. Deletions cut 6 bases from V and 0 bases from J, with 9 bases between. The CDR3 DNA follows: TGTGCCAGCAGGGAGTACAGCTCTGGGGCCAACGTCCTGACTTTC. Protein: CASREYSSGANVLTF.

This clonotype was seen only a few times. The V and J genes are TRBV6-6 and TRBJ2-7, with TRBD1 as a possible D gene (5 bases). Trimming pared 0 bases from V and 0 bases from J, leaving 6 bases between. CDR3 length equals 14 residues. CDR1 is MNHNY, CDR2 SVGAGI, per germline (reference sequence). The CDR3 here is CASSYSGASYEQYF. The DNA for the CDR3 is TGTGCCAGCAGTTACTCAGGGGCCTCCTACGAGCAGTACTTC.

V is TRBV5-1 and J is TRBJ2-3; 8 bases align to TRBD1. Germline trimming cut 0 bases from V and 4 bases from J; bases unmatched to any gene: 4. Per the germline V gene, CDR1 is SGHRS and CDR2 is YFSETQ. The CDR3 length is 15 residues. CDR3 nucleotides: TGCGCCAGCAGCTTGGGGGACAGGCCTTCAGATACGCAGTATTTT. It codes for CASSLGDRPSDTQYF.

This clonotype has only a few counts. CDR3 sequence (DNA): TGCAGTGCTAGCCGCCCTAAGGGGAATAGCAATCAGCCCCAGCATTTT. Its protein is CSASRPKGNSNQPQHF. The rearrangement links TRBV20-1 to TRBJ1-5; a weak D match, TRBD1 (5 bases). The V gene's germline CDR1 is DFQATT and CDR2 SNEGSKA (reference sequence). The V end was cut by 3 bases, the J end by 0 bases, with 15 bases between. This CDR3 is built from 16 residues.

This clonotype came up many times. This sequence joins TRBV7-9 and TRBJ2-5; no reliable D call. V was trimmed by 1 base and J by 2 bases, leaving 8 bases between them. Germline CDR1 and CDR2: SEHNR and FQNEAQ (reference sequence). The CDR3 has 14 residues. CDR3 DNA: TGTGCCAGCAGCTTAGTTTCAGTGCAAGAGACCCAGTACTTC. The encoded protein is CASSLVSVQETQYF.

V gene TRBV15 combines with J gene TRBJ1-1; D uncertain. The germline V gene has CDR1 LNHNV and CDR2 YYDKDF (reference sequence). The ends were cut back, 1 base at V and 4 bases at J, with 10 bases in the middle. The CDR3 length is 14 residues. The CDR3 nucleotides read TGTGCCACCAGCAGAGCCTCGAGAGGCACTGAAGCTTTCTTT. This gives the protein CATSRASRGTEAFF.

The chain has TRBV19 and TRBJ2-1, with a tentative D call TRBD2 (6 bases). Germline-derived CDR1 and CDR2 are LNHDA and SQIVND (reference sequence). V lost 4 bases and J lost 4, with 11 bases in between. The CDR3 has 14 residues. The CDR3 here is CASSKSSAYNEQFF. CDR3 DNA: TGTGCCAGTAGTAAATCTAGCGCTTACAATGAGCAGTTCTTC.

The genes are TRBV7-2 and TRBJ2-4; 7 bases are shared with TRBD2. Germline V gene lookup returns CDR1 SGHTA and CDR2 FQGNSA. The CDR3 runs 20 residues. J gave up 1 base and V 3 bases, and 18 bases lay outside the gene matches. In nucleotides, the CDR3 is TGTGCCAGCAGCTTCCGATCCCTAGCGGCAACTCCAACGGCCAAAAACATTCAGTACTTC. It codes for CASSFRSLAATPTAKNIQYF.

This clonotype was detected a few times. The rearrangement links TRBV6-2 or TRBV6-3 to TRBJ2-5; perhaps TRBD1 as D (6 bases). Trimming stripped 5 bases from V and 1 base from J, with 14 bases between. CDR3 length: 15 residues. Germline V CDR1 and CDR2: MNHEY, SVGEGT. CDR3 nucleotides: TGTGCCAGCAGTCCTTCCAGGGGAGTCCAAGAGACCCAGTACTTC. Amino acids: CASSPSRGVQETQYF.

This clonotype occurred a few times. This chain joins TRBV11-3 and TRBJ2-5; 10 bases are shared with TRBD2. Germline V gene sequence: CDR1 SGHNT, CDR2 YENEEA. Unmatched junction bases numbered 6, after V lost 6 bases and J lost 5 bases. This CDR3 is built from 14 residues. The CDR3 is CASSPSGSTETQYF. CDR3 DNA: TGTGCCAGCAGTCCTAGCGGGAGTACCGAGACCCAGTACTTC. Based on the CDR3 plus reference TRBV11-3 and TRBJ2-5, the full variable domain is EAGVVQSPRYKIIEKKQPVAFWCNPISGHNTLYWYLQNLGQGPELLIRYENEEAVDDSQLPKDRFSAERLKGVDSTLKIQPAELGDSAVYLCASSPSGSTETQYFGPGTRLLVL.

This clonotype has just a few counts. The chain joins TRBV12-3 or TRBV12-4 to TRBJ2-1; tentative D call: TRBD2 (5 bases). Trimming shortened V by 4 bases and J by 0 bases, and 10 bases separated the two germline ends. The CDR3 has 15 residues. CDR3 loop: CASSSGLDSYNEQFF. CDR3 DNA: TGTGCCAGCAGTTCCGGACTTGACTCCTACAATGAGCAGTTCTTC.

The chain joins TRBV5-1 to TRBJ2-6; D gene uncertain. CDR1 and CDR2 from the germline V gene are SGHRS and YFSETQ. The CDR3 is made up of 15 amino acids. Deletions cut 1 base from V and 3 bases from J, with 8 bases between. The CDR3 DNA reads TGCGCCAGCAGCTTGTGGCAGGTTGGGGCCAACGTCCTGACTTTC. Its protein product is CASSLWQVGANVLTF. The full variable domain, with the rest looked up from reference TRBV5-1 and TRBJ2-6, is KAGVTQTPRYLIKTRGQQVTLSCSPISGHRSVSWYQQTPGQGLQFLFEYFSETQRNKGNFPGRFSGRQFSNSRSEMNVSTLELGDSALYLCASSLWQVGANVLTFGAGSRLTVL.

Only a few counts were recorded for this clonotype. This chain connects TRBV28 to TRBJ2-7; D call uncertain. This CDR3 contains 12 residues. Germline V lookup: CDR1 MDHEN, CDR2 SYDVKM. V shed 3 bases and J shed 4 bases, with 7 bases lying between them. CDR3 sequence: CASSFAAYEQYF. The CDR3 DNA sequence: TGTGCCAGCAGTTTCGCGGCATACGAGCAGTACTTC.

This clonotype was found a few times. The chain couples TRBV11-2 to TRBJ2-1; TRBD2 is a possible D gene (5 bases). With 5 bases removed from V and 11 bases from J, the gap between germline ends came to 16 bases. Germline V lookup: CDR1 SGHAT, CDR2 FQNNGV. The CDR3 consists of 13 residues. The CDR3 spells CASSQERVSQQFF. DNA of the CDR3: TGTGCCAGCAGCCAGGAGAGGGTTTCGCAGCAGTTCTTC.